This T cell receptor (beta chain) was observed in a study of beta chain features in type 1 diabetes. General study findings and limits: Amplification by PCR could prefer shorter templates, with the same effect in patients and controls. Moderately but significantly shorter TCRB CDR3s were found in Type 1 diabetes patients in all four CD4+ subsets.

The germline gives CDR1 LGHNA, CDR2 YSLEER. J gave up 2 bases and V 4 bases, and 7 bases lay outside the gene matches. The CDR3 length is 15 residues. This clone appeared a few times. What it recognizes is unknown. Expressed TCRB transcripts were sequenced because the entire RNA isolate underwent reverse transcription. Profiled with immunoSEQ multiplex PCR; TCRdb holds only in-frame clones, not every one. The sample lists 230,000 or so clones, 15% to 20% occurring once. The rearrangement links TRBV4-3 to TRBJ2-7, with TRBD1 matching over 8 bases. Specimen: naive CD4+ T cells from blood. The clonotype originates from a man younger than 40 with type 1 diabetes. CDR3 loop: CASSREGQGTYEQYF. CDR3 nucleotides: TGCGCCAGCAGCCGAGAAGGACAGGGTACCTACGAGCAGTACTTC.